This T cell receptor (beta chain) was observed in a study of blood T cell repertoires in COVID-19. In the study overall: Both acute and convalescent COVID-19 samples were obtained from the United States, Italy and Spain.

The Seattle patients, enrolled during active infection, were followed longitudinally. The CDR3 totals 15 residues. Germline lookup yields CDR1 MNHEY and CDR2 SVGEGT. Trimming cost V 6 bases and J 4 bases; bases outside gene matches: 11. The sample holds one count of this clone. Repertoires were generated with immunoSEQ multiplex PCR, while TCRdb's copy carries only in-frame clones and drops some. The repertoire holds roughly 250,000 clones, with 86% as singletons. The sequenced sample consisted of peripheral blood. The source is a woman in her 30s with COVID-19, enrolled during active disease. The chain has TRBV6-2 or TRBV6-3 and TRBJ1-2, with 7 bases matching TRBD1. In DNA, the CDR3 is TGTGCCAGCAGCGCCACAGGGGTTCCTTTCTATGGCTACACCTTC. It translates to CASSATGVPFYGYTF.